These 10 T cell receptor beta chains share one sample of origin, sequenced in a study of technical replicates of blood from a handful of donors. The repertoire was sequenced with immunoSEQ multiplex PCR; TCRdb's copy has only in-frame clones and lacks some. In the table there are over 65,000 clones, roughly 98% of which are singletons. Material: T cells isolated from PBMCs. The receptors were sampled from a human donor in good health.

J is TRBJ2-7 and V is TRBV6-5; 9 positions match TRBD1. CDR1 is MNHEY, CDR2 SVGAGI, per germline. The CDR3 covers 15 residues. V gave up 6 bases and J gave up 2 bases; unmatched junction bases: 8. The CDR3 DNA follows: TGTGCCAGCAGCGCGGGACAGGGTTCAACCTACGAGCAGTACTTC. This gives the protein CASSAGQGSTYEQYF.

The genes are TRBV5-6 and TRBJ1-1; 7 positions match TRBD1. The CDR3 contains 14 residues. Trimming at V came to 2 bases and at J to 1 base, leaving 2 bases not matched to a gene. Germline CDR1 SGHDT, CDR2 YYEEEE. CDR3 protein: CASSFDRENTEAFF. The CDR3 DNA reads as TGTGCCAGCAGCTTCGACAGGGAGAACACTGAAGCTTTCTTT.

The chain couples TRBV5-1 to TRBJ1-5, with D unclear. This CDR3 is 13 amino acids long. The ends were cut back, 4 bases at V and 3 bases at J, with 8 bases in the middle. CDR1 is SGHRS, CDR2 YFSETQ, per germline. Here the CDR3 reads CASSADYNQPQHF. The DNA of the CDR3 is TGCGCCAGCAGCGCGGACTACAATCAGCCCCAGCATTTT.

The chain employs TRBV5-1 and TRBJ2-3; D not resolved. The V and J ends lost 4 bases and 0 bases respectively, with 12 bases between them. There are 15 residues in the CDR3. Germline V gives CDR1 SGHRS, CDR2 YFSETQ. The CDR3 is CASSRSQSSTDTQYF. As DNA, the CDR3 is TGCGCCAGCAGCCGGTCACAGTCCAGCACAGATACGCAGTATTTT.

The CDR3 nucleotides are TGTGCCAGCATCCCCCCAGGGGGGTACACTGAAGCTTTCTTT. Amino acids: CASIPPGGYTEAFF. V gene TRBV7-9 combines with J gene TRBJ1-1; 7 bases fit TRBD1. The CDR3 contains 14 residues. The V and J ends lost 7 bases and 3 bases, in that order; junction bases with no gene match: 8. Germline V gives CDR1 SEHNR, CDR2 FQNEAQ (reference sequence).

The chain links TRBV10-3 to TRBJ2-1; possibly TRBD2 for D (6 bases). V was cut by 5 bases and J by 1 base, with 9 bases left in between. Germline V gene lookup returns CDR1 ENHRY and CDR2 SYGVKD. CDR3 length: 14 residues. CDR3 DNA: TGTGCCATCAGTATGGGACTTTCCTACAATGAGCAGTTCTTC. Amino acid sequence: CAISMGLSYNEQFF.

This chain connects TRBV12-5 to TRBJ2-7, with a possible D match to TRBD2 (5 bases). Germline V gene lookup returns CDR1 LGHNT and CDR2 FRNRAP. The CDR3 totals 14 residues. The V end was cut by 0 bases, the J end by 3 bases, with 9 bases between. The DNA for the CDR3 is TGTGCTAGTGGTTTGGTACGAAGCGGCTACGAGCAGTACTTC. It codes for CASGLVRSGYEQYF. Variable domain in full (rest from reference TRBV12-5 and TRBJ2-7): DARVTQTPRHKVTEMGQEVTMRCQPILGHNTVFWYRQTMMQGLELLAYFRNRAPLDDSGMPKDRFSAEMPDATLATLKIQPSEPRDSAVYFCASGLVRSGYEQYFGPGTRLTVT.

The chain couples TRBV11-2 to TRBJ2-5; D perhaps matches TRBD2 (5 bases). CDR1 SGHAT and CDR2 FQNNGV come from the germline V gene. Trimming removed 5 bases from V and 5 bases from J, with 18 bases in between. The CDR3 has 15 amino acids. The CDR3: CASSDLTMGEETQYF. Here the CDR3 DNA reads TGTGCCAGCAGCGACCTAACAATGGGAGAGGAGACCCAGTACTTC.

This chain connects TRBV5-6 to TRBJ1-2, with a weak D call TRBD1 (6 bases). V lost 4 bases and J 6 bases, leaving 13 bases between the germline ends. Per germline, CDR1 SGHDT and CDR2 YYEEEE. CDR3 length equals 13 residues. DNA of the CDR3: TGTGCCAGCAGCCCGCTCAGGGGCCATGGCTACACCTTC. Amino acids: CASSPLRGHGYTF. The variable domain in full, completed from reference TRBV5-6 and TRBJ1-2, reads DAGVTQSPTHLIKTRGQQVTLRCSPKSGHDTVSWYQQALGQGPQFIFQYYEEEERQRGNFPDRFSGHQFPNYSSELNVNALLLGDSALYLCASSPLRGHGYTFGSGTRLTVV.

The chain recombines TRBV5-5 with TRBJ2-5, with TRBD1 identical over 8 bases. With V trimmed by 0 bases and J by 10 bases, 5 bases remained unmatched. Germline values: CDR1 SGHKS, CDR2 YYEKEE (reference sequence). There are 13 residues in the CDR3. CDR3 bases: TGTGCCAGCAGCTTGGGACAGGGGCCCGACCAGTACTTC. It codes for CASSLGQGPDQYF. Full variable domain (missing parts from reference TRBV5-5 and TRBJ2-5): DAGVTQSPTHLIKTRGQQVTLRCSPISGHKSVSWYQQVLGQGPQFIFQYYEKEERGRGNFPDRFSARQFPNYSSELNVNALLLGDSALYLCASSLGQGPDQYFGPGTRLLVL.